This entry features one TCR beta chain sequence. This CDR3 has 13 residues. Trimming shortened V by 1 base and J by 5 bases, and 8 bases separated the two germline ends. From germline, CDR1 is SNHLY and CDR2 FYNNEI. Reverse transcription of about 0.45 to 1 ug RNA was performed with random hexamers. With immunoSEQ multiplex PCR, TCR beta CDR3 was amplified across 54 Vbeta and 13 Jbeta. MiXCR, applied by TCRdb to the immunoSEQ multiplex PCR reads, yields one record per CDR3 protein. The sample lists about 70,000 distinct CDR3 sequences, over 95% occurring once. The authors carried out high-throughput sequencing of TCR beta. They applied it to CD8+ and CD4+ T cells obtained from blood. Each multiple sclerosis control was a treatment-naive patient with relapsing-remitting disease that was either stable or active. In contrast to the negatively isolated CD8+ and CD4+ T cells, TEMRA cells were FACS-enriched.

This entry is derived from a study of CD8 T cells in Susac syndrome. V gene TRBV2 combines with J gene TRBJ2-5; D is perhaps TRBD2 (6 bases). This clonotype was obtained from a human donor with multiple sclerosis. Specimen: CD4+ T cells from PBMCs. CDR3 coding DNA: TGTGCCAGCAGTGAAGGGAGGGGCGAGACCCAGTACTTC. Its protein is CASSEGRGETQYF. Full variable domain (rest looked up from reference TRBV2 and TRBJ2-5): EPEVTQTPSHQVTQMGQEVILRCVPISNHLYFYWYRQILGQKVEFLVSFYNNEISEKSEIFDDQFSVERPDGSNFTLKIRSTKLEDSAMYFCASSEGRGETQYFGPGTRLLVL.